This T cell receptor beta chain comes out of a study of shared clonotypes between healthy human individuals. As for this clone: Its target is not known. Other DNA variants within this sample encode the same CDR3.

Donors were healthy HIV-negative adults without recent acute infections or vaccinations. The run depth of the assay was deep. Generated by immunoSEQ multiplex PCR, the TCRdb table keeps only in-frame clones and is missing some. The sample holds some 2.4 million clones, roughly 93% seen once. Study conclusions and caveats: Naive subsets generally had larger estimated richness than memory subsets.

The germline V gene encodes CDR1 LNHDA and CDR2 SQIVND (reference sequence). The CDR3 covers 14 residues. After removal of 6 bases from V and 2 bases from J, the junction contained 6 bases not matched to a gene. The material sequenced was naive CD4+ T cells from PBMCs. Subset given: CD45RA+ positively selected. The chain is built from TRBV19 and TRBJ1-1; 7 bases agree with TRBD1. The TCR was taken from a man between 18 and 35 years old in good health. Some clones in this sample may be carry-over from other donors' samples. The CDR3 here is CASSLTGVNTEAFF. The CDR3 nucleotides read TGTGCCAGTAGCCTAACAGGGGTAAACACTGAAGCTTTCTTT. Variable domain in full (rest from reference TRBV19 and TRBJ1-1): DGGITQSPKYLFRKEGQNVTLSCEQNLNHDAMYWYRQDPGQGLRLIYYSQIVNDFQKGDIAEGYSVSREKKESFPLTVTSAQKNPTAFYLCASSLTGVNTEAFFGQGTRLTVV.